The clone carrying this TCR beta chain was observed a single time. What it binds is not known. This record comes from a study of CD8+ T cells in alopecia areata. Study-level findings and limits: In scalp samples, resident alphabeta T cells of normal skin are also sequenced. Unlike in mice, where it was clearer, TCR sharing across patients was less clear, possibly HLA-related.

Deletions cut 2 bases from V and 3 bases from J, with 11 bases between. The CDR3 length is 15 residues. Germline loops: CDR1 MDHEN, CDR2 SYDVKM. RNA extraction and reverse transcription yielded cDNA as sequencing template. Some clones are missing from TCRdb's copy, which holds only in-frame ones; the method was immunoSEQ multiplex PCR. The sample yields approximately 98,000 clones, under 60% seen once. Peripheral blood, together with lesional scalp punch biopsies, was collected from alopecia areata patients. Sequenced input: NKG2D-low CD8+ T cells sorted from blood. J is TRBJ2-1 and V is TRBV28; the D gene is possibly TRBD2 (6 bases). This clonotype was sampled from a human donor with alopecia areata. CDR3 DNA: TGTGCCAGCAGTTTAAGGCGGGACCTCTACAATGAGCAGTTCTTC. Protein sequence: CASSLRRDLYNEQFF.